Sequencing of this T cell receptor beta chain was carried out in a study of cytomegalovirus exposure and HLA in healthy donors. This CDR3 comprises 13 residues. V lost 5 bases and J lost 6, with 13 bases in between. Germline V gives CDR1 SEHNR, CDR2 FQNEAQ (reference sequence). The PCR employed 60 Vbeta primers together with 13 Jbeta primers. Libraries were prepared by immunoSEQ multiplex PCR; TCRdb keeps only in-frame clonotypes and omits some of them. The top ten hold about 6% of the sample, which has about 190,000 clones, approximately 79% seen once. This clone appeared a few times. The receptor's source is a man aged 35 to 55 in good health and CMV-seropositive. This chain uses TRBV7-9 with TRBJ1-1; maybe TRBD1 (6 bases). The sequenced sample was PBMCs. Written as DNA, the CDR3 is TGTGCCAGCAGCCGGGACACCAACTCTGAAGCTTTCTTT. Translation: CASSRDTNSEAFF.